This entry is about one T cell receptor beta chain. Its antigen is unidentified. The sample comes from a study of shared clonotypes between healthy human individuals. Overall study results and limits: The naive CD4 repertoires of several donors were compared, and around 5% of clonotypes were shared.

The CDR3 runs to 13 residues. V dropped 7 bases and J dropped 5 bases, with 14 bases sitting between them. Germline values: CDR1 LNHDA, CDR2 SQIVND (reference sequence). In the source study's methods: ImmunoSEQ junction-only sequences lacked quality scores, so their filtering differed. The protocol was immunoSEQ multiplex PCR, while the TCRdb copy is restricted to in-frame clones and leaves out a portion. The V and J calls and the clone size are those of that table, but D and trimming were determined from the DNA. The repertoire includes about 2.3 million clones, 85% to 95% of them detected once, and approximately 0.4% sits in the top ten.

This sequence was found in a man aged 18 to 30 in good health. Some clones in this sample may be carry-over from other donors' samples. J is TRBJ2-5 and V is TRBV19, with D maybe TRBD2 (6 bases). Sequencing was performed on naive CD4+ T cells from PBMCs. Subset noted: CD45RA+ positively selected. The CDR3 bases are TGTGCCAGTAAAGTTGGAGGGTCGGAGACCCAGTACTTC. It translates to CASKVGGSETQYF.